A selection of T cell receptor beta chains follows, all from one sample in a study of T-cell reconstitution after alpha-beta-depleted transplantation in children. MiXCR, run by TCRdb on the PCR reads, gives a single entry per CDR3 protein. Of more than 500,000 distinct CDR3 sequences detected, 9.5% to 12% appear once; the ten largest clones hold 14%. The sample in question was PBMCs, mostly from graft donor cells, obtained 180 days after TCRalphabeta/CD19-depleted stem cell transplant. The source of these receptors is a female patient between 2 and 10 years old who had a stem cell transplant for aplastic anemia, so the T cells may come from the graft donor. CDR3s include the opening cysteine and the closing phenylalanine or tryptophan. Fields, in order: D gene, V gene, CDR3 length, J gene, clone size, CDR3 protein, CDR3 DNA. D genes are given only for firm matches. Expanded clones are given a class, and other clones once, few, many or no size at all.

D gene: .; V gene: TRBV20-1; CDR3 length: 15; J gene: TRBJ2-1; clone size: few; CDR3 protein: CSARDRRRPDNEQFF; CDR3 DNA: TGCAGTGCTAGAGATCGACGACGGCCCGACAATGAGCAGTTCTTC
D gene: .; V gene: TRBV30; CDR3 length: 10; J gene: TRBJ2-7; clone size: .; CDR3 protein: CAWSGYEQYF; CDR3 DNA: TGTGCCTGGAGCGGGTACGAGCAGTACTTC
D gene: .; V gene: TRBV5-1; CDR3 length: 16; J gene: TRBJ2-3; clone size: .; CDR3 protein: CASSPSGVAHTDTQYF; CDR3 DNA: TGCGCCAGCAGCCCGTCCGGTGTAGCACACACAGATACGCAGTATTTT
D gene: TRBD2; V gene: TRBV12-3/TRBV12-4; CDR3 length: 13; J gene: TRBJ2-5; clone size: few; CDR3 protein: CASSLSTGGTQYF; CDR3 DNA: TGTGCCAGCAGTTTGAGTACGGGGGGGACCCAGTACTTC
D gene: .; V gene: TRBV15; CDR3 length: 15; J gene: TRBJ1-3; clone size: .; CDR3 protein: CATMPTGSTGNTIYF; CDR3 DNA: TGTGCCACCATGCCAACAGGGAGTACTGGAAACACCATATATTTT
D gene: TRBD1; V gene: TRBV5-1; CDR3 length: 18; J gene: TRBJ2-2; clone size: few; CDR3 protein: CASSPALYRGRNTGELFF; CDR3 DNA: TGCGCCAGCAGCCCCGCGCTTTACAGGGGCCGGAACACCGGGGAGCTGTTTTTT
D gene: .; V gene: TRBV11-2; CDR3 length: 16; J gene: TRBJ1-4; clone size: .; CDR3 protein: CASSFQGRTTNEKLFF; CDR3 DNA: TGTGCCAGCAGCTTCCAAGGACGGACAACTAATGAAAAACTGTTTTTT
D gene: .; V gene: TRBV4-2; CDR3 length: 14; J gene: TRBJ2-5; clone size: few; CDR3 protein: CASSHRDLGETQYF; CDR3 DNA: TGTGCCAGCAGCCACCGGGACCTGGGGGAGACCCAGTACTTC
D gene: TRBD1; V gene: TRBV6-5; CDR3 length: 17; J gene: TRBJ1-3; clone size: few; CDR3 protein: CASSSRTGPSSGNTIYF; CDR3 DNA: TGTGCCAGCAGTTCGAGGACAGGCCCGAGCTCTGGAAACACCATATATTTT
D gene: TRBD2; V gene: TRBV7-2; CDR3 length: 17; J gene: TRBJ2-1; clone size: .; CDR3 protein: CASSLAVLAGVGNEQFF; CDR3 DNA: TGTGCCAGCAGCTTAGCGGTACTAGCGGGAGTAGGCAATGAGCAGTTCTTC
D gene: .; V gene: TRBV27; CDR3 length: 14; J gene: TRBJ2-7; clone size: .; CDR3 protein: CASSSTASSYEQYF; CDR3 DNA: TGTGCCAGCAGTTCGACAGCGAGCTCCTACGAGCAGTACTTC
D gene: TRBD1; V gene: TRBV28; CDR3 length: 15; J gene: TRBJ2-7; clone size: .; CDR3 protein: CASSLGKDRAYEQYF; CDR3 DNA: TGTGCCAGCAGTTTGGGGAAGGACAGGGCCTACGAGCAGTACTTC
D gene: .; V gene: TRBV7-8; CDR3 length: 11; J gene: TRBJ1-4; clone size: .; CDR3 protein: CASSSDEKLFF; CDR3 DNA: TGTGCCAGCAGCTCCGATGAAAAACTGTTTTTT
D gene: TRBD1; V gene: TRBV5-1; CDR3 length: 12; J gene: TRBJ2-7; clone size: .; CDR3 protein: CASSGTADEQYF; CDR3 DNA: TGCGCCAGCTCCGGGACAGCAGACGAGCAGTACTTC
D gene: TRBD2; V gene: TRBV11-1; CDR3 length: 13; J gene: TRBJ2-5; clone size: .; CDR3 protein: CASSSDTRGAQYF; CDR3 DNA: TGTGCCAGCAGCTCGGACACGCGGGGGGCCCAGTACTTC
D gene: TRBD1; V gene: TRBV11-3; CDR3 length: 15; J gene: TRBJ2-1; clone size: .; CDR3 protein: CASSAGQGEYNEQFF; CDR3 DNA: TGTGCCAGCAGCGCGGGACAGGGAGAGTACAATGAGCAGTTCTTC
D gene: TRBD2; V gene: TRBV3-1; CDR3 length: 16; J gene: TRBJ2-1; clone size: .; CDR3 protein: CASSQDLLAGDNEQFF; CDR3 DNA: TGTGCCAGCAGCCAAGATTTGCTAGCGGGAGACAATGAGCAGTTCTTC
D gene: .; V gene: TRBV9; CDR3 length: 14; J gene: TRBJ2-1; clone size: .; CDR3 protein: CASSVAGRNNEQFF; CDR3 DNA: TGTGCCAGCAGCGTAGCTGGACGGAACAATGAGCAGTTCTTC
D gene: .; V gene: TRBV19; CDR3 length: 13; J gene: TRBJ1-1; clone size: .; CDR3 protein: CASSSNRNTEAFF; CDR3 DNA: TGTGCCAGTAGCAGTAACCGGAACACTGAAGCTTTCTTT
D gene: TRBD1; V gene: TRBV20-1; CDR3 length: 13; J gene: TRBJ1-2; clone size: few; CDR3 protein: CSAIRPGGGGYTF; CDR3 DNA: TGCAGTGCGATACGTCCAGGGGGAGGTGGCTACACCTTC
D gene: .; V gene: TRBV9; CDR3 length: 16; J gene: TRBJ2-6; clone size: .; CDR3 protein: CASSVGTGVGANVLTF; CDR3 DNA: TGTGCCAGCAGCGTGGGGACCGGGGTCGGGGCCAACGTCCTGACTTTC
D gene: .; V gene: TRBV29-1; CDR3 length: 15; J gene: TRBJ2-3; clone size: many; CDR3 protein: CSVGVKGSSTDTQYF; CDR3 DNA: TGCAGCGTGGGGGTTAAGGGGTCTAGCACAGATACGCAGTATTTT
D gene: TRBD1; V gene: TRBV5-1; CDR3 length: 15; J gene: TRBJ1-2; clone size: few; CDR3 protein: CASSFKLGGVYGYTF; CDR3 DNA: TGCGCCAGCAGCTTCAAATTAGGGGGCGTCTATGGCTACACCTTC
D gene: TRBD1; V gene: TRBV10-3; CDR3 length: 12; J gene: TRBJ1-1; clone size: .; CDR3 protein: CAIGQENTEAFF; CDR3 DNA: TGTGCCATCGGACAGGAGAACACTGAAGCTTTCTTT
D gene: .; V gene: TRBV27; CDR3 length: 16; J gene: TRBJ2-4; clone size: .; CDR3 protein: CASSSPGYLAKNIQYF; CDR3 DNA: TGTGCCAGCAGTTCCCCCGGGTACCTAGCCAAAAACATTCAGTACTTC
D gene: TRBD2; V gene: TRBV18; CDR3 length: 15; J gene: TRBJ2-3; clone size: .; CDR3 protein: CASSPRLAITDTQYF; CDR3 DNA: TGTGCCAGCTCACCTCGACTAGCCATCACAGATACGCAGTATTTT
D gene: .; V gene: TRBV11-3; CDR3 length: 15; J gene: TRBJ2-5; clone size: .; CDR3 protein: CASSWRQATQETQYF; CDR3 DNA: TGTGCCAGCAGCTGGAGACAGGCCACCCAAGAGACCCAGTACTTC
D gene: .; V gene: TRBV6-1; CDR3 length: 16; J gene: TRBJ2-1; clone size: few; CDR3 protein: CASRKPGESLYNEQFF; CDR3 DNA: TGTGCCAGCAGGAAACCAGGGGAGTCTCTCTACAATGAGCAGTTCTTC
D gene: TRBD2; V gene: TRBV5-1; CDR3 length: 16; J gene: TRBJ2-5; clone size: few; CDR3 protein: CASSPRGDSGTETQYF; CDR3 DNA: TGCGCCAGCAGCCCCCGCGGGGATAGCGGGACGGAGACCCAGTACTTC
D gene: .; V gene: TRBV29-1; CDR3 length: 11; J gene: TRBJ1-2; clone size: .; CDR3 protein: CSVEVGGGYTF; CDR3 DNA: TGCAGCGTTGAAGTGGGAGGTGGCTACACCTTC
D gene: .; V gene: TRBV12-3/TRBV12-4; CDR3 length: 16; J gene: TRBJ2-1; clone size: few; CDR3 protein: CASSLPRGWSENEQFF; CDR3 DNA: TGTGCCAGCAGTCTCCCACGGGGATGGTCGGAGAATGAGCAGTTCTTC
D gene: TRBD1; V gene: TRBV10-3; CDR3 length: 18; J gene: TRBJ1-1; clone size: .; CDR3 protein: CAISERTGGLYMNTEAFF; CDR3 DNA: TGTGCCATCAGTGAGCGGACAGGGGGCCTCTACATGAACACTGAAGCTTTCTTT
D gene: .; V gene: TRBV29-1; CDR3 length: 12; J gene: TRBJ1-2; clone size: .; CDR3 protein: CSDDGVPYGYTF; CDR3 DNA: TGCAGCGACGACGGGGTGCCTTATGGCTACACCTTC
D gene: .; V gene: TRBV4-3; CDR3 length: 15; J gene: TRBJ2-3; clone size: .; CDR3 protein: CASSQDLGFLDTQYF; CDR3 DNA: TGCGCCAGCAGCCAAGATCTTGGGTTTTTAGATACGCAGTATTTT
D gene: .; V gene: TRBV6-5; CDR3 length: 17; J gene: TRBJ2-3; clone size: few; CDR3 protein: CASSYSLGGGPTDTQYF; CDR3 DNA: TGTGCCAGCAGTTACTCCCTAGGGGGAGGCCCCACAGATACGCAGTATTTT
D gene: .; V gene: TRBV5-1; CDR3 length: 13; J gene: TRBJ2-7; clone size: many; CDR3 protein: CASSSPQGHEQYF; CDR3 DNA: TGCGCCAGCAGCTCGCCCCAGGGCCACGAGCAGTACTTC
D gene: .; V gene: TRBV18; CDR3 length: 15; J gene: TRBJ2-3; clone size: .; CDR3 protein: CASSPQGLSTDTQYF; CDR3 DNA: TGTGCCAGCTCACCACAGGGGTTGAGCACAGATACGCAGTATTTT
D gene: TRBD1; V gene: TRBV30; CDR3 length: 14; J gene: TRBJ1-6; clone size: .; CDR3 protein: CAWSRRGLNSPLHF; CDR3 DNA: TGTGCCTGGAGTCGAAGGGGGCTAAATTCACCCCTCCACTTT
D gene: TRBD2; V gene: TRBV27; CDR3 length: 16; J gene: TRBJ2-3; clone size: few; CDR3 protein: CASSLGISGITDTQYF; CDR3 DNA: TGTGCCAGCAGTTTAGGGATTAGCGGGATCACAGATACGCAGTATTTT
D gene: .; V gene: TRBV5-1; CDR3 length: 13; J gene: TRBJ1-5; clone size: many; CDR3 protein: CASSLDRGQPQHF; CDR3 DNA: TGCGCCAGCAGCTTGGACCGGGGTCAGCCCCAGCATTTT
D gene: .; V gene: TRBV6-2/TRBV6-3; CDR3 length: 13; J gene: TRBJ2-2; clone size: .; CDR3 protein: CASSSLIAGELFF; CDR3 DNA: TGTGCCAGCAGTTCCCTCATAGCCGGGGAGCTGTTTTTT
D gene: .; V gene: TRBV12-3/TRBV12-4; CDR3 length: 15; J gene: TRBJ2-1; clone size: many; CDR3 protein: CASSLAPQAYNEQFF; CDR3 DNA: TGTGCCAGCAGTTTAGCCCCCCAGGCCTACAATGAGCAGTTCTTC
D gene: TRBD1; V gene: TRBV6-2/TRBV6-3; CDR3 length: 17; J gene: TRBJ1-5; clone size: .; CDR3 protein: CASSYPPGQGWNQPQHF; CDR3 DNA: TGTGCCAGCAGTTACCCTCCCGGACAGGGATGGAATCAGCCCCAGCATTTT
D gene: .; V gene: TRBV11-1; CDR3 length: 18; J gene: TRBJ1-5; clone size: few; CDR3 protein: CASSSEDRLGPSLLPQHF; CDR3 DNA: TGTGCCAGCAGCTCGGAGGACAGACTTGGCCCATCTCTTCTGCCCCAGCATTTT
D gene: TRBD1; V gene: TRBV28; CDR3 length: 16; J gene: TRBJ1-2; clone size: few; CDR3 protein: CASSRADREPYYGYTF; CDR3 DNA: TGTGCCAGCAGTAGGGCTGACAGGGAACCATACTATGGCTACACCTTC
D gene: .; V gene: TRBV27; CDR3 length: 16; J gene: TRBJ1-6; clone size: .; CDR3 protein: CASSGGGSGLLSPLHF; CDR3 DNA: TGTGCCAGCAGTGGAGGAGGGTCAGGGCTACTTTCACCCCTCCACTTT
D gene: .; V gene: TRBV11-3; CDR3 length: 14; J gene: TRBJ2-1; clone size: many; CDR3 protein: CASSRLGQYNEQFF; CDR3 DNA: TGTGCCAGCAGTCGTCTAGGGCAGTACAATGAGCAGTTCTTC
D gene: .; V gene: TRBV5-5; CDR3 length: 18; J gene: TRBJ2-7; clone size: .; CDR3 protein: CASSLGRFRGYVTYEQYF; CDR3 DNA: TGTGCCAGCAGCTTGGGGAGGTTTCGGGGATACGTAACCTACGAGCAGTACTTC
D gene: .; V gene: TRBV4-3; CDR3 length: 14; J gene: TRBJ2-5; clone size: .; CDR3 protein: CASSQNRQRETQYF; CDR3 DNA: TGCGCCAGCAGCCAAAACAGACAGCGAGAGACCCAGTACTTC
D gene: TRBD2; V gene: TRBV11-2; CDR3 length: 14; J gene: TRBJ2-1; clone size: .; CDR3 protein: CASSLSGGKNEQFF; CDR3 DNA: TGTGCCAGCAGCCTTAGCGGGGGGAAGAATGAGCAGTTCTTC